This TCR beta chain derives from a study of siplizumab effects on memory and regulatory T cells. Notes on the study in general: A minor share of alloreactive clones matched unstimulated subsets. The drug siplizumab significantly decreased the alloreactive sequences that could be traced to unstimulated CD4+ memory cells. In siplizumab cultures, the suppressive function of proliferating Tregs remained unconfirmed. Naive T cells were seen as more diverse than memory cells and as major alloresponse contributors.

Repertoires were generated with immunoSEQ multiplex PCR, while TCRdb's copy carries only in-frame clones and drops some. The repertoire holds 95,000 to 100,000 clones, with around 90% as singletons. From germline, CDR1 is LGHNA and CDR2 YNFKEQ. The CDR3 contains 14 residues. Trimming shortened V by 1 base and J by 6 bases, and 9 bases separated the two germline ends. A remark on this clone: Its target is not known.

Sequencing used non-Treg CD4+ T cells sorted from blood. This chain links TRBV4-2 with TRBJ2-2, with D hard to call. This TCR derives from a human donor in good health. The CDR3 nucleotides read TGTGCCAGCAGCCAAGTGTCGATGGCCGGGGAGCTGTTTTTT. Translating gives CASSQVSMAGELFF.